This T cell receptor (beta chain) was profiled in a study of T cells in Graves' hyperthyroidism and ophthalmopathy. Looking at the study overall: Peripheral blood was drawn at first diagnosis, prior to all treatment.

The V gene's germline CDR1 is SQVTM and CDR2 ANQGSEA. Trimming shortened V by 4 bases and J by 6 bases, and 6 bases separated the two germline ends. This CDR3 spans 11 amino acids. Study-level results: A 13 V-J signature model discriminated ophthalmopathy versus stable hyperthyroidism.

Any patient presenting with uncontrolled infection, other autoimmune disease, pregnancy or lactation was left out. Amplified TCR beta CDR3 regions came from RNA transcripts. RT-PCR in the first round (using the HTBI primer set) targeted the TCR CDR3. MiXCR, run by TCRdb on the multiplex PCR reads, gives a single entry per CDR3 protein. The profile covers fewer than 350,000 distinct CDR3 sequences, with approximately 16% appearing a single time and roughly 31% taken by the ten largest. This clonotype has a handful of counts. Its antigen is not known. Source material: blood. This receptor was taken from a woman between 50 and 59 years old with Graves' hyperthyroidism that later progressed to Graves' ophthalmopathy. This chain links TRBV29-1 with TRBJ2-2; no firm D call. The CDR3 DNA follows: TGCAGCGTTGGGCTGTCCGGGGAGCTGTTTTTT. This codes for CSVGLSGELFF.